These 19 T cell receptor beta chains came from one sample sequenced in a study of CD8 T cells in Susac syndrome. An amount of RNA that ranged from roughly 0.5 to 1 ug was reverse transcribed with random hexamers. TCRdb re-analysed the immunoSEQ multiplex PCR reads in MiXCR, keeping a single row per CDR3 protein. The data show 200,000 to 250,000 distinct CDR3 sequences, with nearly 97% seen just once and less than 0.095% held by the top ten. Source material: CD4+ T cells from PBMCs. Receptors originate from a human donor with multiple sclerosis.

This chain links TRBV9 with TRBJ2-5; 8 nucleotides agree with TRBD2. Germline V gene data show CDR1 as SGDLS and CDR2 as YYNGEE. The CDR3 loop spans 15 amino acids. V trimming: 2 bases; J trimming: 2 bases; junction bases outside the gene matches: 5. DNA of the CDR3: TGTGCCAGCAGCGTTCGGGGGGGCCGGCAAGAGACCCAGTACTTC. Its translation is CASSVRGGRQETQYF.

The chain has TRBV18 and TRBJ2-4; D possibly corresponds to TRBD1 (5 bases). CDR1 and CDR2 from the germline V gene are KGHSH and LQKENI. The CDR3 is made up of 17 amino acids. Trimming cost V 3 bases and J 1 base, with 16 bases left between them. For the CDR3, the DNA is TGTGCCAGCTCACCGGGGCCCGGAAAGGAGGCCAAAAACATTCAGTACTTC. It translates to CASSPGPGKEAKNIQYF.

The rearrangement joins TRBV29-1 to TRBJ2-7; D perhaps matches TRBD1 (6 bases). There are 12 residues in the CDR3. Deletions cut 4 bases from V and 7 bases from J, with 14 bases between. Germline V gene data show CDR1 as SQVTM and CDR2 as ANQGSEA. The DNA of the CDR3 is TGCAGCGTTGTGAACAGGGCGGGTGAGCAGTACTTC. It is translated as CSVVNRAGEQYF.

The chain has TRBV19 and TRBJ1-2, with 9 bases matching TRBD1. V was clipped by 3 bases and J by 3 bases; unmatched bases: 2. There are 14 residues in the CDR3. Germline-derived CDR1 and CDR2 are LNHDA and SQIVND (reference sequence). The CDR3 bases are TGTGCCAGTAGTATCCGGGACAGGGACTATGGCTACACCTTC. Its protein product is CASSIRDRDYGYTF.

This chain connects TRBV24-1 to TRBJ2-5; D unresolved. The germline gives CDR1 KGHDR, CDR2 SFDVKD. The V and J ends lost 11 bases and 5 bases respectively, with 11 bases between them. The CDR3 covers 11 residues. This chain's CDR3 is CASASRETQYF. The CDR3 nucleotides read TGTGCCAGCGCCTCGAGGGAGACCCAGTACTTC.

The V call is TRBV6-2 or TRBV6-3, the J call TRBJ1-5; 7 bases map to TRBD1. With 6 bases clipped from V and 5 bases from J, the junction kept 4 bases outside the gene matches. Germline lookup yields CDR1 MNHEY and CDR2 SVGEGT. This CDR3 comprises 13 residues. CDR3 protein: CASSDRAYQPQHF. The CDR3 DNA reads as TGTGCCAGCAGCGACAGGGCGTATCAGCCCCAGCATTTT.

This chain uses TRBV2 with TRBJ1-1; D is possibly TRBD1 (5 bases). The CDR3 is 13 amino acids. Germline CDR1 SNHLY, CDR2 FYNNEI. Trimming left V 8 bases short and J 0 bases short, with 10 bases between. CDR3 in DNA: TGTGCCAGCTGCAGACAGATGAACACTGAAGCTTTCTTT. It yields the protein CASCRQMNTEAFF.

The chain recombines TRBV9 with TRBJ1-1, with TRBD1 matching 7 bases. Germline CDR1 is SGDLS and CDR2 is YYNGEE. This CDR3 contains 15 residues. V lost 0 bases to trimming and J lost 3 bases; unmatched junction nucleotides: 5. The CDR3 loop reads CASSVADRADTEAFF. In DNA form, the CDR3 reads TGTGCCAGCAGCGTAGCCGACAGGGCGGACACTGAAGCTTTCTTT.

This rearrangement joins TRBV20-1 to TRBJ2-7; 9 positions agree with TRBD1. CDR3 size: 16 residues. Germline V lookup: CDR1 DFQATT, CDR2 SNEGSKA (reference sequence). The V segment lost 7 bases and the J segment 3 bases; nucleotides outside the gene matches: 16. CDR3 nucleotides: TGCAGTGTTCAACGGCCCGGGACAGGGAGGAACTACGAGCAGTACTTC. It is translated as CSVQRPGTGRNYEQYF.

This sequence joins TRBV30 and TRBJ2-7; 11 nucleotides agree with TRBD2. CDR3 length equals 13 residues. CDR1 GTSNPN and CDR2 SVGIG come from the germline V gene (reference sequence). Losses at the gene ends were 0 bases for V and 9 bases for J; bases not matched to a gene: 4. The CDR3 bases are TGTGCCTGGAGTGTACTAGCGGGAGTTGGGCAGTACTTC. This encodes CAWSVLAGVGQYF.

The chain joins TRBV28 to TRBJ2-7, with 7 positions matching TRBD1. This CDR3 region has 14 residues. Trimming removed 7 bases from V and 2 bases from J; junction bases left unmatched: 8. Germline V gene sequence: CDR1 MDHEN, CDR2 SYDVKM. CDR3 loop: CASNPGQPAYEQYF. The CDR3 DNA reads as TGTGCCAGCAATCCGGGACAGCCAGCCTACGAGCAGTACTTC.

In its sample, this clonotype was seen once. V usage is TRBV6-1 and J usage is TRBJ1-2; the D is unclear. Germline loops: CDR1 MNHNS, CDR2 SASEGT. There are 17 residues in the CDR3. The V gene lost 5 bases and the J gene lost 3 bases, with 22 bases spanning the gap. The CDR3 sequence: CASSPGRQLLRDYGYTF. DNA of the CDR3: TGTGCCAGCAGTCCCGGGAGGCAACTTCTTCGGGACTATGGCTACACCTTC.

The chain is built from TRBV9 and TRBJ2-5, with D perhaps assigned TRBD1 or TRBD2 (5 bases each). CDR3 length equals 15 residues. CDR1 is SGDLS and CDR2 is YYNGEE in the germline V gene. V shed 4 bases and J shed 3 bases, with 16 bases lying between them. The CDR3 nucleotides are TGTGCCAGCAGCTTCGGGACCTCCGAGGAAGAGACCCAGTACTTC. This encodes CASSFGTSEEETQYF. The full variable domain, rest sourced from reference TRBV9 and TRBJ2-5, is DSGVTQTPKHLITATGQRVTLRCSPRSGDLSVYWYQQSLDQGLQFLIQYYNGEERAKGNILERFSAQQFPDLHSELNLSSLELGDSALYFCASSFGTSEEETQYFGPGTRLLVL.

The genes are TRBV6-2 or TRBV6-3 and TRBJ2-1; 7 nucleotides agree with TRBD2. This CDR3 has 15 residues. The germline V gene has CDR1 MNHEY and CDR2 SVGEGT. The V and J ends lost 2 bases and 6 bases, in that order; junction bases with no gene match: 7. CDR3 nucleotide sequence: TGTGCCAGCAGTTACGCCAGCGGGATCGGCAATGAGCAGTTCTTC. Amino acids: CASSYASGIGNEQFF.

V gene TRBV7-3 combines with J gene TRBJ2-2; D possibly corresponds to TRBD2 (6 bases). Germline V gene sequence: CDR1 SGHTA, CDR2 FQGTGA. The germline V and J ends were trimmed by 8 bases and 4 bases, with 14 bases remaining between them. CDR3 length: 14 residues. The CDR3 sequence is CASGMGLGTGELFF. The CDR3 nucleotides read TGTGCCAGCGGGATGGGACTTGGCACCGGGGAGCTGTTTTTT.

The chain is built from TRBV5-1 and TRBJ2-1; 10 nucleotides line up with TRBD2. Per germline, CDR1 SGHRS and CDR2 YFSETQ. Unmatched junction bases numbered 4, after V lost 0 bases and J lost 7 bases. The CDR3 sequence is 15 residues long. The CDR3 here is CASSLAPSGGNEQFF. The CDR3 DNA follows: TGCGCCAGCAGCTTGGCGCCTAGCGGGGGAAATGAGCAGTTCTTC.

The chain combines TRBV14 with TRBJ2-1; 8 positions match TRBD2. After removal of 5 bases from V and 2 bases from J, the junction contained 8 bases not matched to a gene. The CDR3 length is 16 residues. Per the germline V gene, CDR1 is SGHDN and CDR2 is FVKESK. The CDR3 nucleotides are TGTGCCAGCAGCTCCGCGGGAGGAGGCCCCTACAATGAGCAGTTCTTC. Protein product: CASSSAGGGPYNEQFF.

The chain combines TRBV5-6 with TRBJ2-7; unclear D gene. CDR1 and CDR2 from the germline V gene are SGHDT and YYEEEE. The CDR3 runs to 14 residues. V was clipped by 2 bases and J by 1 base, with 10 bases between them. CDR3 region: CASSLRHISYEQYF. The DNA for the CDR3 is TGTGCCAGCAGCTTACGACACATTTCCTACGAGCAGTACTTC.

This sequence joins TRBV29-1 and TRBJ2-7; the match to TRBD2 covers 13 bases. Germline V lookup: CDR1 SQVTM, CDR2 ANQGSEA. The CDR3 extends over 13 amino acids. V gave up 4 bases and J gave up 5 bases; unmatched junction bases: 2. The CDR3 sequence is CSVGTSGSNEQYF. DNA of the CDR3: TGCAGCGTTGGGACTAGCGGGAGCAACGAGCAGTACTTC.